One T cell receptor (beta chain) is described in this entry. The data were obtained in a study of blood T cell repertoires in COVID-19. For the study at large: Acute and convalescent COVID-19 samples came from the United States, Italy and Spain. PBMCs, B-cell-depleted T cells, or T cells provided the cDNA or gDNA that made up the material.

As handled by the study authors: Quantification of nucleated cells was approximated via reference gene primer amplification. Produced via immunoSEQ multiplex PCR; TCRdb's table is partial and in-frame only. For V, J and clone size, that table is used; D and trimming come from the DNA. Of roughly 57,000 clones listed, approximately 79% are singletons. Germline V lookup: CDR1 LGHNT, CDR2 FRNRAP. There are 13 residues in the CDR3. The V gene lost 6 bases and the J gene lost 3 bases, with 11 bases spanning the gap. The receptor comes from a man aged 60-69 years with acute or convalescent COVID-19. This rearrangement joins TRBV12-5 to TRBJ1-1, with TRBD1 as a possible D gene (5 bases). The sequencing input was peripheral blood. CDR3 protein: CASGREGDTEAFF. CDR3 nucleotides: TGTGCTAGTGGCAGGGAGGGAGACACTGAAGCTTTCTTT.